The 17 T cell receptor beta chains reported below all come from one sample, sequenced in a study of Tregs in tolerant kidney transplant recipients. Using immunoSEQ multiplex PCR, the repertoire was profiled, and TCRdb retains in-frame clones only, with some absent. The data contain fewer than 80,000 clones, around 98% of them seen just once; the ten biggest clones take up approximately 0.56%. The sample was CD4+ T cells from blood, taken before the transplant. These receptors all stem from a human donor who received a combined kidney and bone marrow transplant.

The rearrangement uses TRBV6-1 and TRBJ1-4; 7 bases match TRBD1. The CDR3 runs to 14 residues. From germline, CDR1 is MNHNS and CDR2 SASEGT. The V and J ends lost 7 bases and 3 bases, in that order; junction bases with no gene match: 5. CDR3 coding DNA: TGTGCCAGCAAACAGGGGCCTCCTAATGAAAAACTGTTTTTT. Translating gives CASKQGPPNEKLFF.

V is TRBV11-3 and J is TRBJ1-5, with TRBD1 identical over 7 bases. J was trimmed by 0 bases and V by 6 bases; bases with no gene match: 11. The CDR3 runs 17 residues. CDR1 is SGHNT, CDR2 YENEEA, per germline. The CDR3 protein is CASSPTGDSYSNQPQHF. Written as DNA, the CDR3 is TGTGCCAGCAGTCCAACAGGGGACTCCTATAGCAATCAGCCCCAGCATTTT.

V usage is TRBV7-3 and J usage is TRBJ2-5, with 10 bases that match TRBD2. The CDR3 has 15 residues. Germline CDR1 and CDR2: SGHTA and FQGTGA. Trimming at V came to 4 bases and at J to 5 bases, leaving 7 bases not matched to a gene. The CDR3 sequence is CASSSQPGLAETQYF. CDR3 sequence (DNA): TGTGCCAGCAGCTCCCAGCCGGGACTAGCGGAGACCCAGTACTTC.

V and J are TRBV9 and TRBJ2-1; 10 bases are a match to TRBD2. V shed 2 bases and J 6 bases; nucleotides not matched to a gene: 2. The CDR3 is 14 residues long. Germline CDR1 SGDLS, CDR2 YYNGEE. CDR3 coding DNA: TGTGCCAGCAGCGTTACTAGCGGGACCAATGAGCAGTTCTTC. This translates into CASSVTSGTNEQFF.

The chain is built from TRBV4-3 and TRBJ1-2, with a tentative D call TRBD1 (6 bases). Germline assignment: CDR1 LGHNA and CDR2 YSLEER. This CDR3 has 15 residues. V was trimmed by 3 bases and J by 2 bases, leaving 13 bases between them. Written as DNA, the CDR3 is TGCGCCAGCAGCCACCTCGGACAGAGCAACTATGGCTACACCTTC. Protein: CASSHLGQSNYGYTF.

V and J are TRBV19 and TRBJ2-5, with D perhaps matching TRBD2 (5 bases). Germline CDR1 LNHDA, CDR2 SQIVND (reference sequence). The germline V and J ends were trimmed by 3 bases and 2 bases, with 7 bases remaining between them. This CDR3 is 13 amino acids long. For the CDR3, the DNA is TGTGCCAGTAGTATCCAGCGGCAAGAGACCCAGTACTTC. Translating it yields CASSIQRQETQYF.

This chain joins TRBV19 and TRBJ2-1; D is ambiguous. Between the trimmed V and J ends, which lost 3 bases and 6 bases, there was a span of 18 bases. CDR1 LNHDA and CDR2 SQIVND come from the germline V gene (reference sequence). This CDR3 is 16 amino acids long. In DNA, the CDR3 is TGTGCCAGTAGTATTGCACGGGTCGGAGTCCGCAATGAGCAGTTCTTC. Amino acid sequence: CASSIARVGVRNEQFF.

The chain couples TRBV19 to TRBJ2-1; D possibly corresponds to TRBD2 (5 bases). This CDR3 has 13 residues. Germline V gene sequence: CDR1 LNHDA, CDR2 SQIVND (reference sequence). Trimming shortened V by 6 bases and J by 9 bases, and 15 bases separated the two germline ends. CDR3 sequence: CASRTLATGEQFF. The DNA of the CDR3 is TGTGCCAGTAGAACCCTAGCAACTGGTGAGCAGTTCTTC.

The CDR3 sequence is CASSLGLDTEAFF. CDR3 nucleotides: TGTGCCAGCAGCTTAGGTCTAGACACTGAAGCTTTCTTT. J is TRBJ1-1 and V is TRBV7-8, with no clear D. Germline CDR1 SGHVS, CDR2 FQNEAQ. The length of the CDR3 is 13 residues. V was clipped by 1 base and J by 3 bases, with 6 bases between them.

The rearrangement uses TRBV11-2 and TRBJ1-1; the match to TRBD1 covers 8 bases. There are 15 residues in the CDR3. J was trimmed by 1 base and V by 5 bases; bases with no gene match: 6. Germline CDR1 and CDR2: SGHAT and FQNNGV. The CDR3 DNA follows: TGTGCCAGCAGCACCCACGGGACAGGGAACACTGAAGCTTTCTTT. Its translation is CASSTHGTGNTEAFF.

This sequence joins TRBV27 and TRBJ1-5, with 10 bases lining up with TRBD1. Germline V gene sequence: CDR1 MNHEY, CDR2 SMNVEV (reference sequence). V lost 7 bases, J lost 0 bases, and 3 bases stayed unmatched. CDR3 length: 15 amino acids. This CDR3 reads CASTRTGGSNQPQHF. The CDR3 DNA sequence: TGTGCCAGCACGAGGACAGGGGGTAGCAATCAGCCCCAGCATTTT.

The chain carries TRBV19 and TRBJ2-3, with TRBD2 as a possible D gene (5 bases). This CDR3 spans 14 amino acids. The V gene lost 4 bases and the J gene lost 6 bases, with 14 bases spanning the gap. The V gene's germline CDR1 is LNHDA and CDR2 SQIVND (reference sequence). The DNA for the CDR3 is TGTGCCAGTAGTACGTCGGGAAGGTGGGATACGCAGTATTTT. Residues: CASSTSGRWDTQYF.

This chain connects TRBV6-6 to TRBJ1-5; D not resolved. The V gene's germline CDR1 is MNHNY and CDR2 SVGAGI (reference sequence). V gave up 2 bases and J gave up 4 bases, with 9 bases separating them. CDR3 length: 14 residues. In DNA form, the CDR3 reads TGTGCCAGCAGTTACCTGGGCGAGAATCAGCCCCAGCATTTT. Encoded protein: CASSYLGENQPQHF.

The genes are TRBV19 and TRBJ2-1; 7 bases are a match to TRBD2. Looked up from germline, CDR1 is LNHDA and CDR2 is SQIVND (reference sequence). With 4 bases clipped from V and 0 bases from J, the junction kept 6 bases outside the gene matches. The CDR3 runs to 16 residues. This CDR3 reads CASSTPGLSSYNEQFF. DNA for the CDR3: TGTGCCAGTAGTACCCCGGGACTAAGCTCCTACAATGAGCAGTTCTTC.

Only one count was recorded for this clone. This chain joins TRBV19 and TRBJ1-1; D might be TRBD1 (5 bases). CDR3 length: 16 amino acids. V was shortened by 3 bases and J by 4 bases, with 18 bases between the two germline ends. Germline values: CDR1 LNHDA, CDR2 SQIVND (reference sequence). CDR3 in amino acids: CASSIDSVGSVTEAFF. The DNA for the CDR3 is TGTGCCAGTAGTATTGACAGTGTCGGGTCAGTCACTGAAGCTTTCTTT. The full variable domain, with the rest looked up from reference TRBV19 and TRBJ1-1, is DGGITQSPKYLFRKEGQNVTLSCEQNLNHDAMYWYRQDPGQGLRLIYYSQIVNDFQKGDIAEGYSVSREKKESFPLTVTSAQKNPTAFYLCASSIDSVGSVTEAFFGQGTRLTVV.

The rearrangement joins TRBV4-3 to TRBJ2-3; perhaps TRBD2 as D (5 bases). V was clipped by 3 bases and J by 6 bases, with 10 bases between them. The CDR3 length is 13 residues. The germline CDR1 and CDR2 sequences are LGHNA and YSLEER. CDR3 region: CASSQRTRDTQYF. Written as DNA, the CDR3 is TGCGCCAGCAGCCAGAGAACTAGGGATACGCAGTATTTT.

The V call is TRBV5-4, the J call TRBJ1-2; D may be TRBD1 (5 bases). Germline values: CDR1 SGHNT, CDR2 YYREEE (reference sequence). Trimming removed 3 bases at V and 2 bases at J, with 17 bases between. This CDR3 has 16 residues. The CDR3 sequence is CASSSTGTDANYGYTF. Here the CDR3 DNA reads TGTGCCAGCAGCTCTACCGGGACTGACGCCAACTATGGCTACACCTTC. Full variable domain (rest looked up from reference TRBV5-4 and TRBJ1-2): ETGVTQSPTHLIKTRGQQVTLRCSSQSGHNTVSWYQQALGQGPQFIFQYYREEENGRGNFPPRFSGLQFPNYSSELNVNALELDDSALYLCASSSTGTDANYGYTFGSGTRLTVV.